Sequencing of this T cell receptor (beta chain) was carried out in a study of blood T cell repertoires in COVID-19 (TCRdb year 2020). Context from the whole study: Samples covering the acute and convalescent phases of COVID-19 were provided by collaborators in the United States, Italy and Spain. The repertoires were released in a freely available public database meant as a resource for research on the immune response to SARS-CoV-2. Samples came from the ongoing ImmuneRACE study (first 160 participants) plus 1,254 subjects from 6 global collaborators. The material from the prospective study consisted of cDNA or gDNA derived from T cells, B-cell-depleted T cells, or PBMCs. Subjects who had been exposed to COVID-19, were actively infected with it, or had recovered from it provided the deeply sampled blood TCRbeta repertoires that made up the dataset. Where available, HLA class I and class II types were obtained from metadata supplied by the sample provider rather than from assay-based typing. A de-identified subject ID, COVID-19 status, age in years and sex were almost always included in the sample metadata. Study-level results and caveats: The amount of clinical and demographic metadata varied by source and participant and was provided uncurated.

Ends trimmed: V by 1 base, J by 1 base; bases unmatched to a gene: 1. The CDR3 runs 15 amino acids, cysteine and phenylalanine included. Left in the record is the CDR3 DNA by itself, 45 bases read in frame from the first base. CDR1 and CDR2 were assigned from the germline V gene as SGHRS and YFSETQ. Regarding this clone: Its binding antigen is unknown. The record has no base qualities; no much larger clone is one base away.

Whole blood was collected in K2EDTA tubes by collaborating institutions according to the institutions' own protocols. Collaborator samples were shipped for TCRbeta analysis as frozen whole blood, isolated PBMCs, or DNA extracted from either sample type. TCRbeta CDR3 regions were amplified from genomic DNA using the immunoSEQ Assay, a bias-controlled multiplex PCR. From the authors' description of their analysis: Within the assay, amplification of reference gene primers was used to estimate how many nucleated cells each sample contained. To quantify the absolute abundance of each unique TCRbeta CDR3 rearrangement, sequence reads were collapsed and filtered. For each sample, productive Simpson clonality was calculated by taking the square root of Simpson's diversity index across productive rearrangements. TCRdb limited this immuneACCESS table to in-frame rearrangements with V and J called. A share of clones is missing; checked studies link under half to unresolved V genes, and the rest is unexplained. V and J calls and clone size are those listed in that table; D and trimming were worked out from the DNA. This sample comprises about 160,000 clones, approximately 83% of them detected only once. Around 10% of the sample lies in the top ten.

This chain joins TRBV5-1 to TRBJ2-2; 7 junctional bases match TRBD1. What was sequenced was peripheral blood. The receptor comes from a woman aged 80 or over with active or convalescent COVID-19. The CDR3 region has the sequence CASSLRTGNTGELFF. The DNA sequence is as follows: TGCGCCAGCAGCTTGCGGACAGGGAACACCGGGGAGCTGTTTTTT.